This T cell receptor (beta chain) is from a study of control samples from healthy donors and cancer patients (dated by TCRdb to the early 2020s). Library construction relied on the immunoSEQ multiplex PCR assay. TCRdb's version of the immuneACCESS table is confined to in-frame rearrangements and falls short of the full clone set. An unresolved V gene accounts for under half of the shortfall where checked; the remainder is of unknown origin. The sample has about 130,000 clones on record, roughly 90% of them singletons. The ten largest clones represent around 2.1% of the sample. A note on this clone: Its recognized antigen is unknown. Per-base qualities were not stored, and no clone one base away is much larger.

CDR1 and CDR2 (SEHNR, FQNEAQ) derive from the germline V gene (reference sequence). At the junction V is shortened by 3 bases and J by 1 base; bases outside the gene matches: 6. There are 16 amino acids in the CDR3, from cysteine to phenylalanine inclusive. Just the 48-base CDR3 DNA is kept, in frame starting at base 1. The sequence derives from a woman aged 50 to 60 in good health. In this chain, TRBV7-9 is recombined with TRBJ1-1, and 9 junctional nucleotides match TRBD1. What was sequenced was blood. CDR3 reads: CASSLTQGASNTEAFF. The nucleotide sequence is given as TGTGCCAGCAGCTTGACACAGGGGGCTTCGAACACTGAAGCTTTCTTT.